The T cell receptor (beta chain) under discussion was sequenced for a study of identical twins. General study results and limits: The study found excess low generation probability among twin-shared out-of-frame alpha sequences. The abundant beta clonotypes from cord blood had fewer insertions, and memory repertoires had none of this. Because invariant MAIT and iNKT cells could be present, zero-insertion analyses could be partly confounded.

Ten or more counts support this clonotype. The antigen remains undetermined. The germline V and J ends were trimmed by 3 bases and 3 bases, with 11 bases remaining between them. Germline lookup yields CDR1 SGHTA and CDR2 FQGNSA. CDR3 size: 14 residues. A universal primer site was incorporated via template switching, and the cDNA contained unique molecular identifiers. TCRdb fed the 5' RACE reads into MiXCR, producing one record per CDR3 protein. Seen here are some 250,000 distinct CDR3 sequences, roughly 13% observed once, and the top ten hold 4%. The same data also contributed to another study, on yellow fever vaccine responses in identical twins.

The sequencing input was memory (CD45RO+) T cells sorted from blood. The sequence came from a woman under 30 in good health. The chain combines TRBV7-2 with TRBJ1-1, with no clear D. Here the CDR3 reads CASSFIGRDTEAFF. The DNA of the CDR3 is TGTGCCAGCAGCTTTATCGGGAGGGACACTGAAGCTTTCTTT.